One and the same sample provided the 4 T cell receptor beta chains below, sequenced in a study of blood T cell repertoires in COVID-19. Sequencing was performed with immunoSEQ multiplex PCR; in TCRdb, only in-frame clones are kept and a portion is missing. The sample has about 220,000 clones, about 90% seen once. The sequenced material came from PBMCs or T cells enriched from blood (not recorded which). The receptors originated from a man between 25 and 39 years old who had been exposed to COVID-19.

The chain has TRBV6-1 and TRBJ1-2, with D maybe TRBD1 (6 bases). Germline-derived CDR1 and CDR2 are MNHNS and SASEGT. This CDR3 spans 14 amino acids. Trimming removed 2 bases at V and 4 bases at J, with 11 bases between. This chain's CDR3 is CASSESGTFYGYTF. CDR3 in DNA: TGTGCCAGCAGTGAATCTGGGACATTCTATGGCTACACCTTC.

The gene calls are TRBV5-1 and TRBJ1-1; D not certain. CDR1 is SGHRS and CDR2 is YFSETQ in the germline V gene. This CDR3 spans 12 amino acids. V lost 5 bases to trimming and J lost 4 bases, with 9 bases between them. CDR3: CASRVGGTEAFF. The CDR3, as DNA: TGCGCCAGCAGGGTTGGCGGCACTGAAGCTTTCTTT.

V is TRBV5-1 and J is TRBJ2-5; 7 bases map to TRBD1. The V segment lost 0 bases and the J segment 5 bases; nucleotides outside the gene matches: 4. Germline V gives CDR1 SGHRS, CDR2 YFSETQ. This CDR3 is 14 amino acids long. In DNA form, the CDR3 reads TGCGCCAGCAGCTTGGGACAGGGTAAGGAGACCCAGTACTTC. Its protein is CASSLGQGKETQYF.

This clone was seen just once. V and J are TRBV14 and TRBJ1-2; D is unresolved. Trimming stripped 3 bases from V and 5 bases from J, with 16 bases between. The CDR3 extends over 15 amino acids. Germline CDR1 SGHDN, CDR2 FVKESK. The CDR3 DNA reads as TGTGCCAGCAGCCAGAGTCGCATGAATCTATATGGCTACACCTTC. Translated: CASSQSRMNLYGYTF.